This entry concerns a single TCR beta chain. Its specific antigen is unknown. Base-call qualities are not available, and no considerably larger clone is one nucleotide away. Every donor was a healthy Caucasian. The twin cohort comprised three pairs of female monozygotic twins, all aged roughly 18 to 30 years. Peripheral blood mononuclear cells were the source from which RNA for the TCR libraries was isolated. The data belong to a study of identical twins (dated by TCRdb to the mid-2010s). Context from the whole study: The study deep-sequenced TCR alpha and beta repertoires from monozygotic twins, unrelated adults of various ages and cord blood to test whether fetal clonotypes persist. To rule out contamination, the twin experiments were replicated at different times with different library preparation protocols.

Library prep was done by 5' RACE. TCRdb lists the instrument as Illumina HiSeq 2000. A universal primer binding site was introduced by template switching, and a unique molecular identifier was present in the final cDNA, enabling accurate counting of TCR cDNA molecules. Specific primers in the conserved constant-segment region were used to synthesize first-strand cDNA for the TCR alpha and beta chains. To control for contamination, every cDNA library was double barcoded, receiving both a SMART-Mk sample barcode and Illumina barcodes. TruSeq adapter sequences and Illumina sample barcodes were added in two successive PCR steps. The TCR alpha and beta cDNA libraries were sequenced on the Illumina HiSeq platform using custom primers. As for the authors' bioinformatics: Unique molecular identifiers were extracted from raw reads with MiGEC, and CDR3 positions were determined with MiXCR. For each individual, recombination models were inferred using an EM algorithm with the repgenHMM and IGoR tools. Shared clonotype analysis was performed with the tcR package in R, normalizing sharing by the product of cloneset sizes. To study raw recombination without the effects of thymic and clonal selection, out-of-frame nonproductive sequences were analyzed. The public reads were reprocessed in TCRdb via fastp at Q25 and MiXCR, keeping in-frame beta chains. For every CDR3 protein sequence, its rows merge into one entry that carries the most common genes and DNA. These V and J calls rely on TCRdb rather than the paper's analysis. The sample data list some 500,000 distinct CDR3 sequences, and over 8.5% of these were observed just once. 3% of the sample is held by the ten biggest clonotypes.

What the authors observed across the whole study: Because the same donors could not be followed over many years, the conclusions depended on cross-sectional statistical analysis. Fewer insertions were carried by abundant cord blood beta clonotypes, a similar but weaker trend appeared in young adult naive repertoires, and no such trend appeared in memory repertoires. A weaker excess of twin sharing was found in beta out-of-frame sequences because the signal-to-noise ratio was lowered by fewer shared sequences. Zero-insertion analyses could be partly confounded by invariant T cells such as MAIT and iNKT, though diverse VJ usage argued against such confounding for most clonotypes. Compared with coincidental sharing between unrelated individuals, an excess of low generation-probability sequences was observed among out-of-frame TCR alpha sequences shared between twins. Recombination models systematically underestimated out-of-frame TCR alpha sharing in monozygotic twins but agreed with sharing between unrelated individuals.

As encoded in the germline V gene, CDR1 is LGHNA while CDR2 is YSLEER. The CDR3 goes from the cysteine to the phenylalanine over 17 residues. The kept DNA is CDR3 alone, 51 bases in frame from the first base. Compared with germline, V lacks 0 bases and J lacks 1 base; bases without a gene match: 6. Another study also made use of these data, one on yellow fever vaccine responses in identical twins. That second publication adds: The authors reported that the T cell response to vaccination in identical twins appeared partly convergent and partly personalized. In the study, vaccine-responding T cell clones were precisely tracked in identical twins.

What was sequenced was PBMCs. The source is a woman in her late teens or twenties in good health. This receptor chain uses TRBV4-3 and TRBJ2-3; 8 bases in between match TRBD1. The CDR3 corresponds to CASSQEQGARGTDTQYF. The bases are TGCGCCAGCAGCCAAGAGCAGGGGGCGCGGGGCACAGATACGCAGTATTTT.